This TCR beta chain came from a study of CXCR3-negative and CXCR3-positive naive CD8 T cells. With respect to this clonotype: Its antigen is not known.

Germline V gene sequence: CDR1 SQVTM, CDR2 ANQGSEA. This CDR3 is 14 amino acids long. With UMI labels, 5' RACE was used to prepare the TRB cDNA libraries. TCRdb re-called the 5' RACE reads; every CDR3 protein appears as one record, without DNA. Its clone listing holds some 150,000 distinct CDR3 sequences. Study observations and caveats: Compared with CXCR3-negative naive cells, CXCR3-positive naive cells showed more hydrophobic TRB CDR3s. Memory cells differed in TRBV-TRBJ usage, but naive CXCR3-negative and CXCR3-positive cells had similar usage. Cryopreserved PBMCs had partly decreased CXCR3 expression; fresh PBMCs were used in most assays.

Sorts performed in triplicate captured roughly 320,000 cells each from every CD8+ T cell subset. The specimen sequenced was naive CXCR3+ CD8+ T cells from blood. Subset described: CD45RO-CCR7+CD27+CD95- naive CD8+ T cells expressing CXCR3 (TNR3+). V usage is TRBV29-1 and J usage is TRBJ2-1; the TRBD1 assignment by TCRdb is unverifiable without DNA. This receptor was taken from a human donor in good health. Some clones in this sample may be carry-over from other donors' samples. CDR3 amino acids: CSVTSGTAYNEQFF.